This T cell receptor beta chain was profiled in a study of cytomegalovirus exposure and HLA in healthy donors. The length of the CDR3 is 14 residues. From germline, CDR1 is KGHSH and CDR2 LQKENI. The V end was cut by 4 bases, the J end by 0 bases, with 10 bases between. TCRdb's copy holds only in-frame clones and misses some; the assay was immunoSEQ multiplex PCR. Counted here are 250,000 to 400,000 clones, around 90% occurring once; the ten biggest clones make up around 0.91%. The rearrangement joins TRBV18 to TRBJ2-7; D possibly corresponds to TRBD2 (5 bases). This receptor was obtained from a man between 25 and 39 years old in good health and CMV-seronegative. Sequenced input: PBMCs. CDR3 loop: CASSREGSSYEQYF. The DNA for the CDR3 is TGTGCCAGCTCACGAGAGGGTAGCTCCTACGAGCAGTACTTC.